The 11 T cell receptor beta chains listed next were all sequenced from one sample in a study of blood T cell repertoires in COVID-19. Only in-frame clones appear in the TCRdb table, and some are missing; sequencing was by immunoSEQ multiplex PCR. Here the sample spans roughly 160,000 clones, over 80% being singletons. Sequenced: peripheral blood. All receptors derive from a woman aged 55-75 years with acute or convalescent COVID-19.

The rearrangement uses TRBV10-3 and TRBJ1-2, with a possible D match to TRBD1 (5 bases). Germline CDR1 and CDR2: ENHRY and SYGVKD. Trimming pared 11 bases from V and 2 bases from J, leaving 12 bases between. CDR3 length: 12 amino acids. The CDR3 loop is CASRAGNYGYTF. CDR3 nucleotides: TGTGCCTCTCGGGCAGGGAACTATGGCTACACCTTC.

Here the CDR3 reads CASSQELAGAYNEQFF. The CDR3 region has the DNA TGCGCCAGCAGCCAAGAACTAGCGGGGGCCTACAATGAGCAGTTCTTC. The chain uses TRBV4-3 and TRBJ2-1; TRBD2 agrees at 11 bases. The germline V gene encodes CDR1 LGHNA and CDR2 YSLEER. The V segment lost 0 bases and the J segment 2 bases; nucleotides outside the gene matches: 0. This CDR3 spans 16 amino acids.

This rearrangement joins TRBV18 to TRBJ2-1; a possible D gene is TRBD2 (6 bases). V was cut by 3 bases and J by 9 bases, with 12 bases left in between. Per germline, CDR1 KGHSH and CDR2 LQKENI. The length of the CDR3 is 13 residues. CDR3 in DNA: TGTGCCAGCTCACCTTACGGGAGAGGTGAGCAGTTCTTC. Protein: CASSPYGRGEQFF.

The CDR3 sequence is CASTTGGASNQPQHF. CDR3 bases: TGTGCCAGCACCACAGGGGGCGCAAGCAATCAGCCCCAGCATTTT. The chain combines TRBV6-6 with TRBJ1-5, with 9 bases that match TRBD1. The CDR3 consists of 15 residues. V was clipped by 7 bases and J by 1 base; unmatched bases: 5. Germline V CDR1 and CDR2: MNHNY, SVGAGI (reference sequence).

J is TRBJ2-7 and V is TRBV29-1; the match to TRBD1 covers 7 bases. V dropped 3 bases and J dropped 6; count of bases not matched to a gene: 2. Germline V CDR1 and CDR2: SQVTM, ANQGSEA. The CDR3 sequence is 11 residues long. CDR3 sequence (DNA): TGCAGCGTTGATGCAGGGGGCGAGCAGTACTTC. Translating gives CSVDAGGEQYF.

The chain carries TRBV30 and TRBJ1-4, with D hard to call. Germline assignment: CDR1 GTSNPN and CDR2 SVGIG (reference sequence). The ends were cut back, 0 bases at V and 2 bases at J, with 10 bases in the middle. CDR3 size: 15 residues. CDR3 amino acids: CAWSVDLGTNEKLFF. CDR3 DNA sequence: TGTGCCTGGAGTGTTGACCTCGGGACTAATGAAAAACTGTTTTTT.

J is TRBJ1-5 and V is TRBV6-2 or TRBV6-3, with 11 bases matching TRBD1. V shed 5 bases and J 6 bases; nucleotides not matched to a gene: 12. The CDR3 contains 17 residues. Germline V gene sequence: CDR1 MNHEY, CDR2 SVGEGT. The CDR3 sequence is CASSPRTGGIKGQPQHF. CDR3 coding DNA: TGTGCCAGCAGTCCGCGGACAGGGGGCATTAAGGGTCAGCCCCAGCATTTT.

The chain combines TRBV14 with TRBJ2-4; 11 bases map to TRBD1. Germline CDR1 reads SGHDN; CDR2 reads FVKESK. The CDR3 runs to 14 residues. With 6 bases clipped from V and 8 bases from J, the junction kept 6 bases outside the gene matches. Written as DNA, the CDR3 is TGTGCCAGCAGGCGGACAGGGGGCCCGTACATTCAGTACTTC. Its translation is CASRRTGGPYIQYF.

In this sample, this clone turned up once. The rearrangement joins TRBV6-4 to TRBJ1-2; tentatively, D is TRBD1 (5 bases). The germline V gene has CDR1 MRHNA and CDR2 SNTAGT. Trimming removed 2 bases at V and 3 bases at J, with 13 bases between. The CDR3 sequence is 15 residues long. As DNA, the CDR3 is TGTGCCAGCAGTGACGGCCCAGGGTCGGACTATGGCTACACCTTC. Amino acid sequence: CASSDGPGSDYGYTF.

The chain employs TRBV6-6 and TRBJ2-7; possibly TRBD1 for D (5 bases). Trimming removed 5 bases at V and 7 bases at J, with 9 bases between. From germline, CDR1 is MNHNY and CDR2 SVGAGI (reference sequence). CDR3 size: 11 residues. The CDR3 reads CASSTGREQYF. Here the CDR3 DNA reads TGTGCCAGCAGTACAGGCCGGGAGCAGTACTTC.

The V and J genes are TRBV9 and TRBJ2-3; D perhaps matches TRBD2 (7 bases). The germline CDR1 and CDR2 sequences are SGDLS and YYNGEE. The CDR3 totals 16 residues. The V end was cut by 4 bases, the J end by 0 bases, with 15 bases between. CDR3 nucleotides: TGTGCCAGCAGCCCTAGGGGAGGGGGAAGCACAGATACGCAGTATTTT. Translating it yields CASSPRGGGSTDTQYF. Filled out from reference TRBV9 and TRBJ2-3, the complete variable domain reads DSGVTQTPKHLITATGQRVTLRCSPRSGDLSVYWYQQSLDQGLQFLIQYYNGEERAKGNILERFSAQQFPDLHSELNLSSLELGDSALYFCASSPRGGGSTDTQYFGPGTRLTVL.